This is a list of T cell receptor beta chains from one sample in a study of cytomegalovirus exposure and HLA in healthy donors. The data were produced by immunoSEQ multiplex PCR, yet TCRdb's version contains in-frame clones alone and is incomplete. Of some 180,000 clones in the sample, just under 80% were seen once. Sample: PBMCs. Source of these receptors: a female donor in good health and CMV-seronegative. Each CDR3 is given with its conserved first and last residue. The D gene is left open where the match is weak. Rows may omit the clone size; those that give it use once, few, many or a size class.

J gene	D gene	clone size	V gene	CDR3 DNA	CDR3 protein
TRBJ2-3	NA	NA	TRBV10-2	TGCGCCAGTAGAACGGGAGTGACAGATACGCAGTATTTT	CASRTGVTDTQYF
TRBJ2-5	TRBD1	NA	TRBV7-8	TGTGCCAGCAGCTCGCTGACAGGGGACGAAGAGACCCAGTACTTC	CASSSLTGDEETQYF
TRBJ2-2	TRBD2	once	TRBV9	TGTGCCAGCAGCGCGGGACTAGCGGGGGGGCCGCACACCGGGGAGCTGTTTTTT	CASSAGLAGGPHTGELFF
TRBJ1-1	NA	few	TRBV2	TGTGCCAGCTGGGGAATTAGACAGAACTTGAACACTGAAGCTTTCTTT	CASWGIRQNLNTEAFF
TRBJ2-7	NA	NA	TRBV5-6	TGTGCCAGCAGCTTGGGGTGGGCGAGCAGTGCCTACGAGCAGTACTTC	CASSLGWASSAYEQYF
TRBJ1-1	NA	NA	TRBV5-1	TGCGCCAGCAGCTTGGCGCTCGGGGGTGTAAGGAACACTGAAGCTTTCTTT	CASSLALGGVRNTEAFF
TRBJ1-2	NA	NA	TRBV4-1	TGCGCCAGCAGCCAAGATAGTGATATCCCCGGCTATGGCTACACCTTC	CASSQDSDIPGYGYTF
TRBJ2-2	NA	few	TRBV15	TGTGCCACCAGCAGGGACAATTCGAACACCGGGGAGCTGTTTTTT	CATSRDNSNTGELFF
TRBJ2-1	TRBD2	NA	TRBV18	TGTGCCAGCTCACCTCAACCCTGGACTAGCGCCATCAATGAGCAGTTCTTC	CASSPQPWTSAINEQFF
TRBJ2-2	NA	NA	TRBV5-4	TGTGCCAGCAGCCTACACACCGGGGAGCTGTTTTTT	CASSLHTGELFF
TRBJ2-2	TRBD1	NA	TRBV30	TGTGCCTGGCGGACAGGGTTCGCCACCGGGGAGCTGTTTTTT	CAWRTGFATGELFF
TRBJ2-2	TRBD1	NA	TRBV7-7	TGTGCCAGCAGCTCCAAGTCAGACAGGGTGAAGACCGGGGAGCTGTTTTTT	CASSSKSDRVKTGELFF
TRBJ2-2	NA	NA	TRBV11-2	TGTGCCAGCAGCTTAGCCAGGAACACCGGGGAGCTGTTTTTT	CASSLARNTGELFF
TRBJ2-3	NA	NA	TRBV30	TGTGCCTGGAGTGTGGAGCGGCCTGGGGATACGCAGTATTTT	CAWSVERPGDTQYF
TRBJ2-3	TRBD2	NA	TRBV2	TGTGCCAGCAGTGATCCGGGACTAGCGGGACGCAGCACAGATACGCAGTATTTT	CASSDPGLAGRSTDTQYF
TRBJ1-1	NA	NA	TRBV5-4	TGTGCCAGCAGCTTGATCCCGCGACGGGCGGAGGTGGGAGCTTTCTTT	CASSLIPRRAEVGAFF
TRBJ2-7	NA	NA	TRBV5-1	TGCGCCAGCAGCATTGAAATGGGGAGACCCTACGAGCAGTACTTC	CASSIEMGRPYEQYF
TRBJ2-7	TRBD1	NA	TRBV7-2	TGTGCCAGCAGCCGGACAGGTTCCACCTACGAGCAGTACTTC	CASSRTGSTYEQYF
TRBJ2-3	TRBD2	NA	TRBV9	TGTGCCAGCAGCGTAAGCGGGGGGTCCGCAGATACGCAGTATTTT	CASSVSGGSADTQYF
TRBJ2-1	TRBD2	NA	TRBV7-3	TGTGCCAGCAGCCAAACTAGCGCTGAGCAGTTCTTC	CASSQTSAEQFF
TRBJ2-3	TRBD2	NA	TRBV9	TGTGCCAGCAGCGTAGGAGCGGCGGGGGGGTTAACAGATACGCAGTATTTT	CASSVGAAGGLTDTQYF
TRBJ2-1	TRBD2	NA	TRBV10-3	TGTGCCATCAGTGACACCGGGACTATCCATGAGCAGTTCTTC	CAISDTGTIHEQFF
TRBJ1-1	NA	NA	TRBV2	TGTGCCAGCAGTGGACCACGACTGGGAGGGGAAAACACTGAAGCTTTCTTT	CASSGPRLGGENTEAFF
TRBJ2-1	NA	NA	TRBV30	TGTGCCTGGGACAGCTACAATGAGCAGTTCTTC	CAWDSYNEQFF
TRBJ2-2	TRBD2	NA	TRBV7-3	TGTGCCAGCAGCCCTCGGCTAGCGGGAGTCGTCGGGGAGCTGTTTTTT	CASSPRLAGVVGELFF
TRBJ2-6	NA	NA	TRBV7-9	TGTGCCAGTTTTTATACTGGGGCCAACGTCCTGACTTTC	CASFYTGANVLTF
TRBJ2-1	NA	NA	TRBV7-3	TGTGCCAGCAGCGGCGGGGTCACCTCCTACAATGAGCAGTTCTTC	CASSGGVTSYNEQFF
TRBJ2-1	TRBD2	NA	TRBV6-6	TGTGCCAGCAGTCCCGGGGGGAATGAGCAGTTCTTC	CASSPGGNEQFF
TRBJ2-5	NA	few	TRBV5-1	TGCGCCAGCAGCTTGGACAGTCCGGAGACCCAGTACTTC	CASSLDSPETQYF